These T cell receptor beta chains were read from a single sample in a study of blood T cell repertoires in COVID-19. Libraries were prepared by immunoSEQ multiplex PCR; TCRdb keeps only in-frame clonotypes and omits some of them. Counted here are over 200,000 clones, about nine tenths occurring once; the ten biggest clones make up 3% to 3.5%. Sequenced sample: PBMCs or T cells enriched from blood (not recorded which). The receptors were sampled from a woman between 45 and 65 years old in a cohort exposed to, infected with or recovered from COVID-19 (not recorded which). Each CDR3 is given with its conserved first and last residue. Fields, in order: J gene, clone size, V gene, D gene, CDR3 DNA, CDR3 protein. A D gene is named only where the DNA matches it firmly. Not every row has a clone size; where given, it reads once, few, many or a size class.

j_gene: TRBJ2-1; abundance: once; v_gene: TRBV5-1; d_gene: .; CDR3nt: TGCGCCACCTCGCCTGGGCCCTACAATGAGCAGTTCTTC; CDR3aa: CATSPGPYNEQFF
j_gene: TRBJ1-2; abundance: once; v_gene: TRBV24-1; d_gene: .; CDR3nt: TGTGCCACCAGTGATTTTGACAAGGCTCAGGGCTACACCTTC; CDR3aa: CATSDFDKAQGYTF
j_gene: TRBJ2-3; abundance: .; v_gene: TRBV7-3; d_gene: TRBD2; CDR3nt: TGTGCCAGCAGCCTAACTAGCGGGGGGGCGACAGATACGCAGTATTTT; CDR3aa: CASSLTSGGATDTQYF
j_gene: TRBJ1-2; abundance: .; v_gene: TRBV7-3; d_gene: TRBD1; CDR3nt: TGTGCCAGCAGCTTACACCCGGGACAGGGTTTGGGCTACACCTTC; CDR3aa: CASSLHPGQGLGYTF
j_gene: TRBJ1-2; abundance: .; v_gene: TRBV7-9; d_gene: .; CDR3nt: TGTGCCAGCAGCTCTTGGACAGAATCCTATGGCTACACCTTC; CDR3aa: CASSSWTESYGYTF
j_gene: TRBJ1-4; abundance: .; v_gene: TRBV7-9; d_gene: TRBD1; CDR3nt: TGTGCCAGCAGCTTGGGCAGGGGGCTGGAAAAACTGTTTTTT; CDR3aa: CASSLGRGLEKLFF
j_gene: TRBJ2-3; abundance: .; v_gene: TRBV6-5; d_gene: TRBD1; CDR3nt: TGTGCCAGCAGGAGACAGGGGTCGGATACGCAGTATTTT; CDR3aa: CASRRQGSDTQYF
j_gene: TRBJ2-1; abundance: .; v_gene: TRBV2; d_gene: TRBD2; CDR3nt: TGTGCCAGCAGGGGGAGCGGGGGAGCCTCCTACAATGAGCAGTTCTTC; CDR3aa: CASRGSGGASYNEQFF
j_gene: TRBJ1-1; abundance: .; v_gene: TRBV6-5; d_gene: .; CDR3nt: TGTGCCAGCAGTTACACCGCACAGGAAGCTTTCTTT; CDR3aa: CASSYTAQEAFF
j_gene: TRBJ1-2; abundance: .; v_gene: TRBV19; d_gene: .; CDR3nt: TGTGCCAGTTCTACAGGGCCCATCTATGGCTACACCTTC; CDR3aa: CASSTGPIYGYTF
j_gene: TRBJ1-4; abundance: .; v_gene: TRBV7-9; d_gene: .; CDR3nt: TGTGCCAGCAGCTTAGGGACTGTGAGAGAAAAACTGTTTTTT; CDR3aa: CASSLGTVREKLFF
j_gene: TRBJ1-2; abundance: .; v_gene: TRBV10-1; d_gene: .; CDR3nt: TGCGCCAGCGGTACTCAAATTACAGGGAAAGGGGAACGTGGCTACACCTTC; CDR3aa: CASGTQITGKGERGYTF
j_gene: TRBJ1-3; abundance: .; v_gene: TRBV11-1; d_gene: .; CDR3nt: TGTGCCAGCAGCTGGGGCCTCTCTGGAAACACCATATATTTT; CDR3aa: CASSWGLSGNTIYF
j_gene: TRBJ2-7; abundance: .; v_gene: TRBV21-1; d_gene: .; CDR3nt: TGTGCCAGCAGCAAAGACCGGACAGGGTCCTACGAGCAGTACTTC; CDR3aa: CASSKDRTGSYEQYF
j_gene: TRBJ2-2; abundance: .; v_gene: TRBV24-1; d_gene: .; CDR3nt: TGTGCCACCAGTGATTTTGGGGGGGGCGCGAACACCGGGGAGCTGTTTTTT; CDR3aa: CATSDFGGGANTGELFF
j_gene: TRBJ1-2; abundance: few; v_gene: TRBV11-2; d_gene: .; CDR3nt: TGTGCCAGCAGCCCCAACCCTAGGACTAACTATGGCTACACCTTC; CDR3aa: CASSPNPRTNYGYTF
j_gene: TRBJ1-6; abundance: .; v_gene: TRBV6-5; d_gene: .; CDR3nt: TGTGCCAGCAGCCGCGCGGGGGAATCACCCCTCCACTTT; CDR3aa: CASSRAGESPLHF
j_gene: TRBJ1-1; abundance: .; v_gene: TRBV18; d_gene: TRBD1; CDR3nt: TGTGCCAGCTCACCCTGGGACAGGCGGAGCGAAGCTTTCTTT; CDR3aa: CASSPWDRRSEAFF
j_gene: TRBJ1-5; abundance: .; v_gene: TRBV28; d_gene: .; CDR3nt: TGTGCCAGCAGTCGGACTGGGGGCCTCCTCCAGCATTTT; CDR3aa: CASSRTGGLLQHF
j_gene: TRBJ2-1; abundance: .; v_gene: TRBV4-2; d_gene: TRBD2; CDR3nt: TGTGCCAGCAGCCAAAGCGCTCCGGGACTAGCGGGGGAGGGGGGCAATGAGCAGTTCTTC; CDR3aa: CASSQSAPGLAGEGGNEQFF
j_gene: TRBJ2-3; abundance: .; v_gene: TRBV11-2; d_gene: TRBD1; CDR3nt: TGTGCCAGCAGTTGGACAGGGAAGGATACGCAGTATTTT; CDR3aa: CASSWTGKDTQYF
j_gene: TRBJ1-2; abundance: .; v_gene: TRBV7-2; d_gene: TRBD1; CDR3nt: TGTGCCAGCAGCCCTCAGGGGGCCTATGGCTACACCTTC; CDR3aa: CASSPQGAYGYTF
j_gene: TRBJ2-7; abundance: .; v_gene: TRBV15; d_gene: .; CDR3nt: TGTGCCACCAGCAGAGATAAGAACAGAGAGCAGTACTTC; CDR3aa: CATSRDKNREQYF
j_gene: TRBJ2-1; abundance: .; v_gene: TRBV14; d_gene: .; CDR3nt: TGTGCCAGCAGCCAAAGGGGGTCAGGGAATGGCCATGAGCAGTTCTTC; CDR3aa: CASSQRGSGNGHEQFF
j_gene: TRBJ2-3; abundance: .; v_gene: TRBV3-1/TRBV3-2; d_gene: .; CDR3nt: TGTGCCAGCAGCCAAGATCTTGGGGCAGGGGGCACAGATACGCAGTATTTT; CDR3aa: CASSQDLGAGGTDTQYF
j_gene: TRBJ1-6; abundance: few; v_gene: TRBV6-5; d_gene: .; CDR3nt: TGTGCCAGCACCATAACCCGAGTCAATTCACCCCTCCACTTT; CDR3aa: CASTITRVNSPLHF
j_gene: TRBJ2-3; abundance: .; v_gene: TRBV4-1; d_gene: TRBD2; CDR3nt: TGCGCCAGCAGCCAAGGTGTAAGAGTAGCGGGGGGATCAGATACGCAGTATTTT; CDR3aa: CASSQGVRVAGGSDTQYF
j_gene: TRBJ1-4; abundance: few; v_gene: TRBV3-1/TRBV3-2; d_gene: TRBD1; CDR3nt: TGTGCCAGCAGCCCCCCTGGCAGGGGGCAGGGGGAAAAACTGTTTTTT; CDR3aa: CASSPPGRGQGEKLFF
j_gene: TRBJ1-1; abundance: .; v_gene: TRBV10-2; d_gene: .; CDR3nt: TGCGCCAGCAACGGTAAGGGGAAGGGAAACACTGAAGCTTTCTTT; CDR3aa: CASNGKGKGNTEAFF
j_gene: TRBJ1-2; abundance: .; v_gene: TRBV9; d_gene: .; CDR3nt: TGTGCCAGCAGCGTAGTCGGGGAGGCTGGCTACACCTTC; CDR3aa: CASSVVGEAGYTF
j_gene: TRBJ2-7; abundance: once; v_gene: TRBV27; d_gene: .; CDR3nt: TGTGCCAGCAGTTTTGAAGGGAGGAGCTCCTACGAGCAGTACTTC; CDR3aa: CASSFEGRSSYEQYF
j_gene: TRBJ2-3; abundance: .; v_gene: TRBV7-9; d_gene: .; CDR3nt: TGTGCCAGCAGACGGTTCACAGATACGCAGTATTTT; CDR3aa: CASRRFTDTQYF
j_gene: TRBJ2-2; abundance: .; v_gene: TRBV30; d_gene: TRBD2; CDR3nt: TGTGCCTGGAGTCGGACTAGCCGTGGGACCGGGGAGCTGTTTTTT; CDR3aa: CAWSRTSRGTGELFF
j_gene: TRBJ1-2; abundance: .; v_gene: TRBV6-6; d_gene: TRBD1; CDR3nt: TGTGCCAGCACCGGGACAGGACTTCTGTCTGGCTATGGCTACACCTTC; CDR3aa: CASTGTGLLSGYGYTF
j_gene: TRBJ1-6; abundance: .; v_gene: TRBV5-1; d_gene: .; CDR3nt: TGCGCCAGCAGCTTGACCTTGGGACAAAATTATTCACCCCTCCACTTT; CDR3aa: CASSLTLGQNYSPLHF
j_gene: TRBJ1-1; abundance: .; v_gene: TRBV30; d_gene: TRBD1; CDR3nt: TGTGCCTGGACAGGGGGCGCGGAGAACACTGAAGCTTTCTTT; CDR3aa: CAWTGGAENTEAFF
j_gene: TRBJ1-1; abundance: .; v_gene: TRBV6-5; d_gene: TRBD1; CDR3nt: TGTGCCAGCAGTTCCCCCCTTTTAAAGGGGGCGACTGAAGCTTTCTTT; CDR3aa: CASSSPLLKGATEAFF
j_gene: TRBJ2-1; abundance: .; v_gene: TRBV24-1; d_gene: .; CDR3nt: TGTGCCACCAGTGATTCTCTGGGGAGGGAGCAGTTCTTC; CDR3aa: CATSDSLGREQFF
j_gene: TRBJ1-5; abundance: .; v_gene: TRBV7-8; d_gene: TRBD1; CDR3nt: TGTGCCAGCAGGACAGGGAAACAGCCCCAGCATTTT; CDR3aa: CASRTGKQPQHF
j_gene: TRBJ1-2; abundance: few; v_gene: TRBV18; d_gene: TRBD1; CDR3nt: TGTGCCAGCTCCCGCGGGACAGGGGAAAACTATGGCTACACCTTC; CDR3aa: CASSRGTGENYGYTF
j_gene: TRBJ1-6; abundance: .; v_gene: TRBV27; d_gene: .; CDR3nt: TGTGCCAGCAGTTTATCATGGAGCTCCTATAATTCACCCCTCCACTTT; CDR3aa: CASSLSWSSYNSPLHF
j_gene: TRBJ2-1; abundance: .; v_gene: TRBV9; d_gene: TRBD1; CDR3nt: TGTGCCAGCAGCGCAGCCGGGACAGGGTTAGGTGAGCAGTTCTTC; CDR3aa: CASSAAGTGLGEQFF
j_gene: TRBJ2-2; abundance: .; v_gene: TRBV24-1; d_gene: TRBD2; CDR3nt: TGTGCCACCAGTGATAATGACATTGAGAGAGCGGGGGACCTCACCGGGGAGCTGTTTTTT; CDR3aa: CATSDNDIERAGDLTGELFF
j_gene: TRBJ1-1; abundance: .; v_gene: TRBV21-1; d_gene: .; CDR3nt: TGTGCCAGCAGCAAAGCGGAGGGGCCGAACACTGAAGCTTTCTTT; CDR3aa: CASSKAEGPNTEAFF
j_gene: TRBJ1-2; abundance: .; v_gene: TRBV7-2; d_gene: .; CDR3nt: TGTGCCAGCAGCGGCCGGGACAAGTATAAGCTTAACTATGGCTACACCTTC; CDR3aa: CASSGRDKYKLNYGYTF
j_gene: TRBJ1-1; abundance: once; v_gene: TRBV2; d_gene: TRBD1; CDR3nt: TGTGCCAGCAGCGTATGGGACAGGGAGAACACTGAAGCTTTCTTT; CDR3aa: CASSVWDRENTEAFF
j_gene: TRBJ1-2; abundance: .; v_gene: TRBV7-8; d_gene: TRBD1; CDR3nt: TGTGCCAGCAGCTACCCCAAGGGGGGGGACAGGGTCTACGGCTACACCTTC; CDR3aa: CASSYPKGGDRVYGYTF
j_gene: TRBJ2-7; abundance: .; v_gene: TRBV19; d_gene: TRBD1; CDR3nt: TGTGCCAGTAGTGAGCTGCGGACAGGGAGCGAGCAGTACTTC; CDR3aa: CASSELRTGSEQYF
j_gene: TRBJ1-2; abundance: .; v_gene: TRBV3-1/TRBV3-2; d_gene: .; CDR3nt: TGTGCCAGCAGCCCACGCCCGGACAGTCCCTATGGCTACACCTTC; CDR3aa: CASSPRPDSPYGYTF
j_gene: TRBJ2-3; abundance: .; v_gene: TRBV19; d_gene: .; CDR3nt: TGTGCCAGTAGCCCCCGTCAGGGAACAGATACGCAGTATTTT; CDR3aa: CASSPRQGTDTQYF
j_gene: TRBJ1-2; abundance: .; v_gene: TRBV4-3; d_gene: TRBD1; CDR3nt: TGCGCCAGCAGCCAAGCCTCCGGGACAGCGGGGGACTACACCTTC; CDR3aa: CASSQASGTAGDYTF